This T cell receptor (beta chain) came from a study of early T cells in non-severe SARS-CoV-2 infection. Study details: It was bulk RNA from unsorted whole blood that was sequenced, and the chains were unpaired.

Each CDR3 protein gets one entry after TCRdb re-called the 5' RACE reads with MiXCR. The data show tens of thousands of distinct CDR3 sequences, roughly 13% seen once. The CDR3 is 13 residues long. V lost 5 bases, J lost 7 bases, and 15 bases lay in between. CDR1 LGHDT and CDR2 YNNKEL come from the germline V gene (reference sequence). The genes are TRBV3-1 and TRBJ2-7, with D perhaps TRBD1 or TRBD2 (5 bases each). The sequence was obtained from an adult who was a healthcare worker with PCR-confirmed SARS-CoV-2 infection or an uninfected control (not recorded which). Input material: whole blood. The CDR3 nucleotides are TGTGCCAGCAGCAAGGGACGTCACGGTGAGCAGTACTTC. This translates into CASSKGRHGEQYF.